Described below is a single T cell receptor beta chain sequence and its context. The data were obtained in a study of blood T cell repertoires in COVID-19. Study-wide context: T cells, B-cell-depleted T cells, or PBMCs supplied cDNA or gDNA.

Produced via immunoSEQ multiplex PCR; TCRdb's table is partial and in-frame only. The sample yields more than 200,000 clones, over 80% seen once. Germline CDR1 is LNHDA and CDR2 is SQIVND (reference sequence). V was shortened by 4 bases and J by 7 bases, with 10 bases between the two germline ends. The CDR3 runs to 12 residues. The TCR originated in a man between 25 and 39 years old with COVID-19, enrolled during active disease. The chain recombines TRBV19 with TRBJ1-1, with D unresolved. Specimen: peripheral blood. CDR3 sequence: CASSRTGDEAFF. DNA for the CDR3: TGTGCCAGTAGTAGGACCGGGGATGAAGCTTTCTTT.